This entry lists 3 T cell receptor beta chains sequenced from one sample in a study of follicular helper T cells after annual influenza vaccination. Assay used: immunoSEQ multiplex PCR; TCRdb lists only in-frame clones, some missing. The repertoire holds approximately 1,400 clones, with approximately 80% as singletons. Time point: 2015-2016 season, 7 days after influenza vaccination. The specimen comprised CXCR5+ CD38+ circulating T follicular helper cells from blood, sampled 7 days after influenza vaccination. This sample's subset: circulating Tfh, non-naive CD4+CXCR5+PD-1+ (ICOS+CD38+ or ICOS-CD38-). The receptor set was obtained from an adult who received the influenza vaccine.

The chain employs TRBV5-5 and TRBJ1-2; no clear D gene. The CDR3 sequence is 15 residues long. CDR1 SGHKS and CDR2 YYEKEE come from the germline V gene (reference sequence). V lost 5 bases and J lost 6, with 20 bases in between. CDR3 amino acids: CASSSYVQWVDGYTF. The DNA for the CDR3 is TGTGCCAGCAGTTCCTACGTTCAGTGGGTGGATGGCTACACCTTC.

This chain uses TRBV7-9 with TRBJ1-2; D might be TRBD1 (6 bases). Germline CDR1 SEHNR, CDR2 FQNEAQ (reference sequence). Deletions cut 5 bases from V and 6 bases from J, with 13 bases between. CDR3 length equals 13 residues. CDR3 amino acids: CASSLDRSNGYTF. The CDR3, as DNA: TGTGCCAGCAGCCTCGACAGGTCGAATGGCTACACCTTC.

The chain is built from TRBV10-3 and TRBJ2-3; D is perhaps TRBD1 (6 bases). Germline values: CDR1 ENHRY, CDR2 SYGVKD. Trimming left V 7 bases short and J 4 bases short, with 12 bases between. This CDR3 spans 13 amino acids. CDR3: CAIKGVAADTQYF. Written as DNA, the CDR3 is TGTGCCATCAAGGGGGTTGCGGCAGATACGCAGTATTTT.